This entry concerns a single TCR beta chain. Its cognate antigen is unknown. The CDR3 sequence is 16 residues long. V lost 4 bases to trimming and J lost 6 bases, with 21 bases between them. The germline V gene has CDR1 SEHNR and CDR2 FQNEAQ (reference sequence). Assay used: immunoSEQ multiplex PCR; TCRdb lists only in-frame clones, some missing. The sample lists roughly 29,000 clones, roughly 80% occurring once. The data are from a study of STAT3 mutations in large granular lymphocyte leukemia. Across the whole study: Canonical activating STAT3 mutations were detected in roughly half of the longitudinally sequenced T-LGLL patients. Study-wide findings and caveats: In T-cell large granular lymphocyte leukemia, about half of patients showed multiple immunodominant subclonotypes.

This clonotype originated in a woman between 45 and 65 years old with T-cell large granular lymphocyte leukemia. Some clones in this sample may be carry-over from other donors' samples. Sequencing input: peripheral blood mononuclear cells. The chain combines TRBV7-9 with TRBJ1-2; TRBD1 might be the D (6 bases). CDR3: CASSSPDRTGSDGYTF. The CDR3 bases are TGTGCCAGCAGCTCACCTGACAGGACGGGTTCGGATGGCTACACCTTC.